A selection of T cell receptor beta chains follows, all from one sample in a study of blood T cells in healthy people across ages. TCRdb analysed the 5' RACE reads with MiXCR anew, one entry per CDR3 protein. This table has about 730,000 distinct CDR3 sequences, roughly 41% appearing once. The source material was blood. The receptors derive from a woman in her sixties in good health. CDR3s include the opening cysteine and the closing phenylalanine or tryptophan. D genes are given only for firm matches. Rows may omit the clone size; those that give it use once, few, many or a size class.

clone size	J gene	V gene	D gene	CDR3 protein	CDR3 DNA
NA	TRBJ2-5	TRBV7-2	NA	CASSLEPQWGTQYF	TGTGCCAGCAGCTTAGAGCCCCAATGGGGGACCCAGTACTTC
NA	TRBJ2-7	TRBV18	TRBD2	CASSAGLAYGNEQYF	TGTGCCAGCTCAGCGGGACTAGCGTACGGTAACGAGCAGTACTTC
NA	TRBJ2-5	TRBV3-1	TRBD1	CASSGTGAFEVQYF	TGTGCCAGCAGCGGGACAGGCGCGTTTGAGGTGCAGTACTTC
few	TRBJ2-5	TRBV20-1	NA	CSARQRTETQYF	TGCAGTGCCAGACAGCGGACGGAGACCCAGTACTTC
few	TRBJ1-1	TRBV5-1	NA	CASSYDRSNTEAFF	TGCGCCAGCAGCTATGACAGGAGCAACACTGAAGCTTTCTTT
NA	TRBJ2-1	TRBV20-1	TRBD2	CSAISGRARERFF	TGCAGTGCTATTAGCGGGAGGGCCCGTGAGCGGTTCTTC
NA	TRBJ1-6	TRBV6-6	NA	CASTTTGLDSPLHF	TGTGCCAGCACCACCACAGGATTGGATTCACCCCTCCACTTT
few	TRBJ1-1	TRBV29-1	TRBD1	CSVTGQLNTEAFF	TGCAGCGTAACGGGACAGCTGAACACTGAAGCTTTCTTT
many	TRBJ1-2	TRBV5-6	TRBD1	CASRQGTADGYTF	TGTGCCAGCAGACAAGGGACAGCTGATGGCTACACCTTC
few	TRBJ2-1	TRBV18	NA	CASSPPSSGDSDEQFF	TGTGCCAGCTCACCACCGTCATCGGGGGATAGCGATGAGCAGTTCTTC
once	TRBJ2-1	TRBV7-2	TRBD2	CASSLSGMGYNEQFF	TGTGCCAGCAGCTTAAGCGGGATGGGGTACAATGAGCAGTTCTTC
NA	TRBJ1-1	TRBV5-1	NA	CASSSTGDRNTEAFF	TGCGCCAGCAGCTCCACGGGCGACAGAAACACTGAAGCTTTCTTT
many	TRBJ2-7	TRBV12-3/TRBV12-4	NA	CASTQGYEQYF	TGTGCCAGCACCCAAGGCTACGAGCAGTACTTC
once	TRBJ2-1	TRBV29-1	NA	CSVESGSYEQFF	TGCAGCGTTGAGTCAGGCTCCTACGAGCAGTTCTTC
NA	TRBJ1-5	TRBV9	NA	CASSVGGEETPQHF	TGTGCCAGCAGCGTGGGGGGGGAGGAGACCCCCCAGCATTTT
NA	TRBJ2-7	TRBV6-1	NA	CASTSFYEQYF	TGTGCCAGCACAAGCTTCTACGAGCAGTACTTC
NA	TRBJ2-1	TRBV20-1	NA	CSASSAHRRDEQFF	TGCAGTGCTAGTTCAGCCCACCGTAGGGATGAGCAGTTCTTC
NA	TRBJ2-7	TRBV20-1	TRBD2	CSARLAGNPYEQYF	TGCAGTGCTAGATTAGCGGGGAATCCCTACGAGCAGTACTTC
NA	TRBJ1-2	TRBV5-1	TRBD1	CASSLGQGGCGYTF	TGCGCCAGCAGCTTGGGGCAGGGGGGATGCGGCTACACCTTC
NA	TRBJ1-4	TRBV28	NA	CASSTTAKDAREKLFF	TGTGCCAGCAGTACAACGGCGAAAGACGCACGTGAAAAACTGTTTTTT
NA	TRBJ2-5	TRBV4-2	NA	CASSQGRGRETQYF	TGTGCCAGCAGCCAAGGAAGAGGTCGTGAGACCCAGTACTTC
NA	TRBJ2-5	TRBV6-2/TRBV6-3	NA	CASSVSVTQYF	TGTGCCAGCAGTGTTAGCGTGACCCAGTACTTC
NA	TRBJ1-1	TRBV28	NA	CASSWGVAEAFF	TGTGCCAGCAGTTGGGGCGTCGCTGAAGCTTTCTTT
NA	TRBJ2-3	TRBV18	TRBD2	CASSPRASGGTDTQYF	TGTGCCAGCTCACCCCGGGCTAGCGGGGGCACAGATACGCAGTATTTT
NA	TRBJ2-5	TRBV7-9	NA	CASSTTRLAGDQETQYF	TGTGCCAGCAGCACCACGAGATTAGCAGGGGACCAAGAGACCCAGTACTTC
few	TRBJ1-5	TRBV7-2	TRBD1	CASSFQGGYQPQHF	TGTGCCAGCAGCTTCCAGGGGGGTTATCAGCCCCAGCATTTT
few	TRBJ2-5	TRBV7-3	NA	CASSPQDSQETQYF	TGTGCCAGCAGCCCACAGGACTCGCAAGAGACCCAGTACTTC
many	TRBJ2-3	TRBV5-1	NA	CASSPGSLGIPDTQYF	TGCGCCAGCAGCCCTGGTTCTCTAGGGATACCAGATACGCAGTATTTT
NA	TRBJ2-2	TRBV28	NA	CASSLMGGKTGELFF	TGTGCCAGCAGTTTAATGGGCGGGAAAACCGGGGAGCTGTTTTTT
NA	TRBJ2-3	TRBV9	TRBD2	CASSWGTTNTDTQYF	TGTGCCAGCAGCTGGGGGACTACAAACACAGATACGCAGTATTTT
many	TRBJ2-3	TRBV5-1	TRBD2	CASRSGLAGDTQYF	TGCGCCAGCAGGTCCGGACTAGCTGGAGATACGCAGTATTTT
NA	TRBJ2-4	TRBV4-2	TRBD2	CASSQDPGLAGDQNIQYF	TGTGCCAGCAGCCAAGACCCTGGACTAGCGGGGGACCAAAACATTCAGTACTTC
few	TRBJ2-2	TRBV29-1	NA	CSVANTGELFF	TGCAGCGTCGCGAACACCGGGGAGCTGTTTTTT
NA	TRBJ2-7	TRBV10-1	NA	CASSESAGSYNEQYF	TGCGCCAGCAGTGAGTCGGCGGGGTCCTACAATGAGCAGTACTTC
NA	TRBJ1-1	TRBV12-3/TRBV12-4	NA	CASTLRDREAFF	TGTGCCAGCACCCTCCGGGACCGTGAAGCTTTCTTT
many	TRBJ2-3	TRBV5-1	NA	CASSLAANSGATQYF	TGCGCCAGCAGCTTGGCAGCAAATAGCGGAGCTACGCAGTATTTT
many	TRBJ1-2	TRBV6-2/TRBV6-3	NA	CASSPVIYGYTF	TGTGCCAGCAGTCCTGTAATCTATGGCTACACCTTC
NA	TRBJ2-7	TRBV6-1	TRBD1	CASSHSASGTGAYEQYF	TGTGCCAGCAGCCACAGTGCTTCCGGGACAGGGGCCTACGAGCAGTACTTC
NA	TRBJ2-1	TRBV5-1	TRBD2	CASSATSGALQGQQFF	TGCGCCAGCAGCGCTACTAGCGGGGCCCTACAAGGGCAACAGTTCTTC
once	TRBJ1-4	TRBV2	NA	CASGRGGLNEKLFF	TGTGCCAGCGGGAGGGGGGGCCTTAATGAAAAACTGTTTTTT
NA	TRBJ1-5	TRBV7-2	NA	CASSSTDSQPQHF	TGTGCCAGCAGCTCCACGGACAGCCAGCCCCAGCATTTT
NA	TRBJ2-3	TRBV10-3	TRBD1	CAIKSLGQGEDTQYF	TGTGCCATCAAATCCCTGGGACAGGGGGAAGATACGCAGTATTTT
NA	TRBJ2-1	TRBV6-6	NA	CASSHPAYNEQFF	TGTGCCAGCAGCCACCCAGCCTACAATGAGCAGTTCTTC
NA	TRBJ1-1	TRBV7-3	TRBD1	CASSLSDRGGTEAFF	TGTGCCAGCAGCTTAAGCGACAGGGGGGGTACTGAAGCTTTCTTT
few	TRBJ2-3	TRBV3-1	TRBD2	CASSQARTSGTDTQYF	TGTGCCAGCAGCCAGGCTCGGACTAGCGGCACAGATACGCAGTATTTT
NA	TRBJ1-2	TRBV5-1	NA	CASSRDPVYGYTF	TGCGCCAGCAGCCGGGATCCTGTTTATGGCTACACCTTC